The text below deals with one T cell receptor beta chain. What it recognizes is unknown. Germline V CDR1 and CDR2: GTSNPN, SVGIG (reference sequence). The germline V and J ends were trimmed by 3 bases and 4 bases, with 15 bases remaining between them. This CDR3 contains 14 residues. These data belong to a study of vaccination effects on CD4 cells after COVID-19. Study-level background: Following the second dose by a median of 72 days, the post-vaccine samples were obtained.

The ViraFEST assay expanded antigen-specific CD4+ T cells with viral peptide pools before sequencing. Subsequent to a culture period of under 11 days, CD4+ T cells were isolated. It was two doses of either the BNT162b2 or mRNA-1273 vaccine that participants received. It was with about 10 IU/ml IL-2 and 9.5 to 10 ug/ml peptides that roughly 2.2 million PBMC per well were cultured. Both day 3 and day 7 saw half the medium replaced with IL-2 medium. Sequenced by immunoSEQ multiplex PCR; TCRdb stores in-frame clones only, minus some. The sample includes 30,000 to 40,000 clones, 72% of them seen just once. Regarding the study as a whole: The study dataset contains few convalescent patients and includes no early post-infection timepoints.

This sequence was found in a human donor who received a COVID-19 vaccine. J is TRBJ1-2 and V is TRBV30; D remains unclear. The sample was CD4+ T cells from PBMCs cultured with HCoV-229E spike peptides, taken after COVID-19 vaccination. CDR3 residues: CAWRDWGLGYGYTF. For the CDR3, the DNA is TGTGCCTGGAGAGATTGGGGTTTGGGCTATGGCTACACCTTC.